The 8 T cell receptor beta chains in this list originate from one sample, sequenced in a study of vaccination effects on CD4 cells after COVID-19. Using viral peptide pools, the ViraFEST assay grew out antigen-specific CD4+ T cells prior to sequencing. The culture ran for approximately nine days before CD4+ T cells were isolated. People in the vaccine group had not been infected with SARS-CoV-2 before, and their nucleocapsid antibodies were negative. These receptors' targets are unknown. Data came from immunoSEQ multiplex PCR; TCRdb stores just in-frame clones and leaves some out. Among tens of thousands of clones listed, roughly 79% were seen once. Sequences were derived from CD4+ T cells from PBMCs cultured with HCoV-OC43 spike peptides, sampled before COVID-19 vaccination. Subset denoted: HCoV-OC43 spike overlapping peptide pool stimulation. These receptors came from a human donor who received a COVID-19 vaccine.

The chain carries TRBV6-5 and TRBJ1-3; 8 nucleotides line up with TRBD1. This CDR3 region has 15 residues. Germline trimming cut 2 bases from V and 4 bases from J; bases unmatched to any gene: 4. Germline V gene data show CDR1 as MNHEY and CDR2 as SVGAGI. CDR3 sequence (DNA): TGTGCCAGCAGTTACGGGACAGGCGTAGGAAACACCATATATTTT. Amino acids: CASSYGTGVGNTIYF.

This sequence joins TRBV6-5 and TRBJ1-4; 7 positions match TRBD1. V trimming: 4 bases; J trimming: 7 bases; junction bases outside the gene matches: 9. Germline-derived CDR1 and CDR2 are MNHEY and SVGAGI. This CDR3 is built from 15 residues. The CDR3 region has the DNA TGTGCCAGCAGTTTCGCGCCGGGACAGCTTGAAAAACTGTTTTTT. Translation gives CASSFAPGQLEKLFF.

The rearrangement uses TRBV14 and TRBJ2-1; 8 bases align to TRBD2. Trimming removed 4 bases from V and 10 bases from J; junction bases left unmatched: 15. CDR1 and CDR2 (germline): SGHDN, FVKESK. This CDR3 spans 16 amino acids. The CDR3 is CASSRGSGGSFGEQFF. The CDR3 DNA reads TGTGCCAGCAGCCGTGGAAGCGGGGGCTCGTTCGGGGAGCAGTTCTTC.

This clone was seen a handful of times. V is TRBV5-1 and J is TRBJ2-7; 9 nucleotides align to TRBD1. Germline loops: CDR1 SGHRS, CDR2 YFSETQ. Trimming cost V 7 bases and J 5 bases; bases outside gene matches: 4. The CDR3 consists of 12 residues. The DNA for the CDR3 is TGCGCCAGCCCGGGACAGGGTAACGAGCAGTACGTC. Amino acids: CASPGQGNEQYV.

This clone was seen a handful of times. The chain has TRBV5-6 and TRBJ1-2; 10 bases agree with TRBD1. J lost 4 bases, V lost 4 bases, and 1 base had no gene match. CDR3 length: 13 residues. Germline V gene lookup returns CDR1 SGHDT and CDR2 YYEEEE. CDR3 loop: CASSRDRGYGYTF. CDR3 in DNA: TGTGCCAGCAGCCGGGACAGGGGCTATGGCTACACCTTC.

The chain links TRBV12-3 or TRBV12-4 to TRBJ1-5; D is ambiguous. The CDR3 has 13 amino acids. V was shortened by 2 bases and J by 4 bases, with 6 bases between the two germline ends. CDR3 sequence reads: CASSLRENQPQHF. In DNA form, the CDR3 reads TGTGCCAGCAGTTTAAGGGAGAATCAGCCCCAGCATTTT.

CDR3 coding DNA: TGTGCCAGCAGCCAAGGAAGACTAGCGGGGGGCAACTCCTACGAGCAGTACGTC. It codes for CASSQGRLAGGNSYEQYV. V usage is TRBV14 and J usage is TRBJ2-7; 13 bases match TRBD2. The germline V gene encodes CDR1 SGHDN and CDR2 FVKESK. This CDR3 comprises 18 residues. V trimming: 1 base; J trimming: 0 bases; junction bases outside the gene matches: 6.

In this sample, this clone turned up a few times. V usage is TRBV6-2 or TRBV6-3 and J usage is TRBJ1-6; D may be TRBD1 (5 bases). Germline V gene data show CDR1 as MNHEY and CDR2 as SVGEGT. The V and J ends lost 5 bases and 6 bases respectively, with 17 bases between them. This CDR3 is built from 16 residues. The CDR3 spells CASSLSPDGGNSPLHF. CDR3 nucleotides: TGTGCCAGCAGTCTCTCACCCGACGGGGGTAATTCACCCCTCCACTTT.